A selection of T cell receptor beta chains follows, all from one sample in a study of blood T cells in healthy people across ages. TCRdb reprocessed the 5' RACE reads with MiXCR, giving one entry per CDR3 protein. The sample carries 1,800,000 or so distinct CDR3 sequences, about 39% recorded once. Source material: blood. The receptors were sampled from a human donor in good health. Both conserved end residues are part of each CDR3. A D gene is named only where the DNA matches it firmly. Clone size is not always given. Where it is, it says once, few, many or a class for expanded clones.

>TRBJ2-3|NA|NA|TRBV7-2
CASRDARSTDTQYF
TGTGCCAGCAGGGACGCCCGTTCCACAGATACGCAGTATTTT
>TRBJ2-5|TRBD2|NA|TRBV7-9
CASSLALLAGGPLEAQYF
TGTGCCAGCAGCTTAGCCCTCCTAGCGGGGGGCCCATTAGAGGCCCAGTACTTC
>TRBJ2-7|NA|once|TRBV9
CASSEGYNEQYF
TGTGCCAGCAGCGAGGGGTACAATGAGCAGTACTTC
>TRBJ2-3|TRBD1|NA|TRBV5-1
CASSYGTVTDTQYF
TGTGCCAGCAGCTATGGGACAGTTACAGATACGCAGTATTTT
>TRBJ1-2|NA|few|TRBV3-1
CASSHSPGNRATNYGYTF
TGTGCCAGCAGCCACTCTCCCGGGAACAGAGCTACTAACTATGGCTACACCTTC
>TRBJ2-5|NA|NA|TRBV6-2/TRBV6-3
CASSHTGTPQETQYF
TGTGCCAGCAGTCACACCGGGACACCCCAAGAGACCCAGTACTTC
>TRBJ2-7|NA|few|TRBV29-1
CGVYGPGAYEQYF
TGCGGCGTTTATGGGCCGGGGGCCTACGAGCAGTACTTC
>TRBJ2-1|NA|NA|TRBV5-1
CASSFLSHQGSEQFF
TGCGCCAGCAGCTTTTTATCGCACCAGGGGAGTGAGCAGTTCTTC
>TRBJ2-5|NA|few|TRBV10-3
CAISLQIGPKAETQYF
TGTGCCATCAGCCTACAAATCGGGCCAAAAGCGGAGACCCAGTACTTC
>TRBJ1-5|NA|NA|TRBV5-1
CASSPVPGYQPQHF
TGCGCCAGCAGCCCGGTCCCAGGTTACCAGCCCCAGCATTTT
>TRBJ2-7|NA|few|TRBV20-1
CSARGTPSSYEQYF
TGCAGTGCTAGAGGGACCCCCAGCTCCTACGAGCAGTACTTC
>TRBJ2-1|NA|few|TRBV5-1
CASSQIAGANNEQFF
TGCGCCAGCAGTCAGATCGCAGGGGCAAATAATGAGCAGTTCTTC
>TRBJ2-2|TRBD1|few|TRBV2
CASRRAGGYAGELFF
TGTGCCAGCAGGAGAGCAGGGGGCTACGCCGGGGAGCTGTTTTTT
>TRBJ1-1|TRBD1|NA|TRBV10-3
CAIRDRASMNTEAFF
TGTGCCATCAGGGACAGGGCCAGTATGAACACTGAAGCTTTCTTT
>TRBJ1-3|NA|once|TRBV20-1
CSAREFGPGNTIYF
TGCAGTGCTAGAGAGTTCGGGCCTGGAAACACCATATATTTT
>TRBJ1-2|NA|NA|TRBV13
CASSLGRAPTYGYTF
TGTGCCAGCAGCTTAGGCCGGGCACCAACCTATGGCTACACCTTC
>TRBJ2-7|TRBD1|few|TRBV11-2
CAGDRVGEYEQYF
TGTGCCGGTGACAGGGTGGGTGAATACGAGCAGTACTTC
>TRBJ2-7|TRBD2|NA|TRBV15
CATSRGVAGGYEQYF
TGTGCCACCAGCAGAGGGGTAGCGGGGGGTTACGAGCAGTACTTC
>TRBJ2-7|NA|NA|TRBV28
CASLTTRSSYEQYF
TGTGCCAGCCTTACCACCAGGTCCTCCTACGAGCAGTACTTC
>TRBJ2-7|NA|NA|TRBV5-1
CASSLDVSEQYF
TGCGCCAGCAGCTTGGATGTAAGCGAGCAGTACTTC
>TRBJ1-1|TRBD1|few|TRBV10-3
CAISRQGGTEAFF
TGTGCCATCAGCCGACAGGGGGGGACTGAAGCTTTCTTT
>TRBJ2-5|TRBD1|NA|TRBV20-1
CSAERLDRGQETQYF
TGCAGTGCGGAAAGACTTGACAGGGGGCAAGAGACCCAGTACTTC
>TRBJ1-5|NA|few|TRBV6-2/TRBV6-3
CASSYRTALNQPQHF
TGTGCCAGCAGTTATCGGACAGCACTTAATCAGCCCCAGCATTTT
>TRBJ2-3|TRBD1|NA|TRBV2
CASRPDREWSDTQYF
TGTGCCAGCAGGCCCGACAGGGAATGGTCAGATACGCAGTATTTT
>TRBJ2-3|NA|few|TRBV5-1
CASSSTGWMTDTQYF
TGCGCCAGCAGCTCCACAGGATGGATGACGGATACGCAGTATTTT
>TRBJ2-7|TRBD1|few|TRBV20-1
CSARVIWDSSYEQYF
TGCAGTGCTAGAGTCATTTGGGACAGTTCCTACGAGCAGTACTTC
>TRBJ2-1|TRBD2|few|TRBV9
CASSAPAGGHNEQFF
TGTGCCAGCAGCGCGCCAGCGGGGGGGCATAATGAGCAGTTCTTC
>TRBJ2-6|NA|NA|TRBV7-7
CASSPSGVASGANVLTF
TGTGCTAGCAGCCCCTCGGGGGTAGCATCTGGGGCCAACGTCCTGACTTTC
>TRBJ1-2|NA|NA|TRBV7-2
CASSLGTGLESGYTF
TGTGCCAGCAGCTTAGGTACCGGACTAGAATCTGGCTACACCTTC
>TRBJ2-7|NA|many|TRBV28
CASSFGLGEQYF
TGTGCCAGCAGTTTTGGGCTAGGCGAGCAGTACTTC
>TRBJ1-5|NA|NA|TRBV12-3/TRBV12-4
CATAGFSNQPQHF
TGTGCCACCGCAGGGTTTAGCAATCAGCCCCAGCATTTT
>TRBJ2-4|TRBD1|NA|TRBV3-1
CASSLIGGASYNEQYF
TGTGCCAGCAGCCTTATAGGGGGCGCGTCCTACAATGAGCAGTACTTC
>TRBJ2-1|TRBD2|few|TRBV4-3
CASSQDTSGGEPYNEQFF
TGCGCCAGCAGCCAAGATACAAGCGGGGGGGAACCCTACAATGAGCAGTTCTTC
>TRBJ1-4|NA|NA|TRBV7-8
CASSLVAGVGNEKLFF
TGTGCCAGCAGCTTAGTGGCGGGGGTAGGAAATGAAAAACTGTTTTTT
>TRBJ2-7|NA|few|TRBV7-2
CASSPQGGITYEQYF
TGTGCCAGCAGCCCTCAAGGGGGGATCACCTACGAGCAGTACTTC
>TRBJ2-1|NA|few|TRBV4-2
CASSQSLRGGASYEQFF
TGTGCCAGCAGCCAATCCCTGAGGGGGGGGGCCTCTTATGAGCAGTTCTTC
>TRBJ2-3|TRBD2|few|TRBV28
CATATGGKDTQYF
TGTGCCACAGCAACGGGGGGGAAAGATACGCAGTATTTT